This T cell receptor (beta chain) was found in a study of CD8 T cells in cerebrospinal fluid in Alzheimer's disease. General observations from the study: Patients with mild cognitive impairment or Alzheimer's disease had a larger top CSF clone percentage than controls. EBV-specific clones showed no enrichment in Alzheimer's patients and were not the top expanded clones. Versus healthy subjects, Alzheimer's patients more often had clones of at least 3%. Finding EBV-specific TCRs in cerebrospinal fluid does not show EBV causes Alzheimer's disease.

This clonotype is medium-sized by frequency. Its antigen is currently unknown. This CDR3 comprises 15 residues. Germline-derived CDR1 and CDR2 are SGHNT and YENEEA. One entry per CDR3 protein, without DNA, is what TCRdb gives after re-calling the 10x single-cell sequencing reads. This table holds more than 1,500 distinct CDR3 sequences. The sequence was collected from a human donor in good health. Sequenced: cerebrospinal fluid. The rearrangement joins TRBV11-3 to TRBJ2-7; TCRdb names TRBD1, which stays unverified in the absence of DNA. The CDR3 here is CASSSRTGQGDEQYF.